The source of this T cell receptor (beta chain) is a study of blood T cells in healthy people across ages. With 8 bases removed from V and 3 bases from J, the gap between germline ends came to 17 bases. The CDR3 is 14 amino acids. The germline V gene has CDR1 MDHEN and CDR2 SYDVKM. Study-wide points: Changes seen in expanded clonotypes were possibly confounded by donor CMV status left unknown.

Total RNA, at least 5.5 micrograms per sample, was extracted from PBMCs. Through a sample-barcoded 5' primer and a J-beta primer mix, a second PCR was run for roughly 7 to 11 cycles. Through a template-switch adaptor with 12 random nucleotides, each cDNA molecule received a tag. From the 5' RACE reads, TCRdb called clonotypes with MiXCR, one entry per CDR3 protein. The repertoire includes approximately 1,700,000 distinct CDR3 sequences, about two fifths of them detected once, and about 21% sits in the top ten. This clonotype was recorded a few times. Its antigen remains unidentified. The J gene is TRBJ2-7, the V gene TRBV28, with D tentatively TRBD1 (5 bases). This TCR came from a human donor in good health. The sample taken for sequencing was blood. The CDR3 sequence is CASSPVQEDYEQYF. CDR3 nucleotides: TGTGCCAGCTCCCCCGTACAGGAAGACTACGAGCAGTACTTC.